The present T cell receptor (beta chain) was sequenced within a study of identical twins. From the 5' RACE reads, TCRdb called clonotypes with MiXCR, one entry per CDR3 protein. The table lists 200,000 to 250,000 distinct CDR3 sequences, approximately 7% of them singletons. This sample also appeared in a second study, on yellow fever vaccine responses in identical twins.

The sample taken for sequencing was memory (CD45RO+) T cells sorted from blood. The TCR was taken from a woman under 30 in good health.

The CDR3 DNA reads as TGTGCCAGCAGTTTACGGTTGGGGGTCGCGGAAAACATTCAGTACTTC. Translated, it gives CASSLRLGVAENIQYF. The V call is TRBV12-3 or TRBV12-4, the J call TRBJ2-4; D possibly matches TRBD1 or TRBD2 (5 bases each). This CDR3 has 16 residues. Trimming removed 2 bases from V and 5 bases from J, with 16 bases in between.